One sample yielded the 28 T cell receptor beta chains listed below, sequenced in a study of blood T cells in healthy people across ages. For the second PCR, which ran for about 7 to 11 cycles, a sample-barcoded 5' primer and a J-beta primer mix were used. A single record per CDR3 protein comes from TCRdb applying MiXCR to the 5' RACE reads. The sample consists of 800,000 or so distinct CDR3 sequences, around 25% of them appearing once. This same sample was also taken into another study, of T cells of mothers and their children.

Sequenced sample: blood. The source is a boy aged 5-17 years in good health.

This clonotype turned up a few times. The junction differs from germline at one of its ends, possibly a read error. The genes are TRBV7-9 and TRBJ2-2; TRBD2 might be the D (6 bases). The CDR3 has 15 residues. Per the germline V gene, CDR1 is SEHNR and CDR2 is FQNEAQ (reference sequence). The CDR3 bases are TGTGCCAGCAGCTTAGAACCCCGACAGACCGGGGGGCTGTTTTTT. Translated: CASSLEPRQTGGLFF. Based on the CDR3 plus reference TRBV7-9 and TRBJ2-2, the full variable domain is DTGVSQNPRHKITKRGQNVTFRCDPISEHNRLYWYRQTLGQGPEFLTYFQNEAQLEKSRLLSDRFSAERPKGSFSTLEIQRTEQGDSAMYLCASSLEPRQTGGLFFGEGSRLTVL.

This chain links TRBV29-1 with TRBJ2-3, with 11 positions matching TRBD1. Germline V gives CDR1 SQVTM, CDR2 ANQGSEA. The CDR3 runs to 13 residues. The V segment lost 7 bases and the J segment 4 bases; nucleotides outside the gene matches: 4. CDR3 nucleotides: TGCAGCGGCGGACAGGGGGCTGCAGATACGCAGTATTTT. Its protein product is CSGGQGAADTQYF.

The J gene is TRBJ1-1, the V gene TRBV9; TRBD1 matches 8 bases. Trimming removed 3 bases from V and 5 bases from J; junction bases left unmatched: 6. The CDR3 loop spans 14 amino acids. Germline assignment: CDR1 SGDLS and CDR2 YYNGEE. Written as DNA, the CDR3 is TGTGCCAGCAGCGGATTGACAGGGGTTACTGAAGCTTTCTTT. Amino acids: CASSGLTGVTEAFF.

This clonotype was observed a handful of times. The CDR3 is CSVERSIGGTGVYEQYF. In DNA, the CDR3 is TGCAGCGTTGAAAGATCGATCGGAGGGACAGGGGTCTACGAGCAGTACTTC. The chain carries TRBV29-1 and TRBJ2-7, with TRBD1 matching 10 bases. Trimming took 2 bases from V and 3 from J; bases not matched to a gene: 13. The germline CDR1 and CDR2 sequences are SQVTM and ANQGSEA. This CDR3 is 17 amino acids long.

This clonotype was detected only a few times. The chain joins TRBV28 to TRBJ1-4; 10 nucleotides align to TRBD1. CDR3 length equals 17 residues. The junction had 15 bases not matched to a gene; V was cut back by 4 bases and J by 10 bases. The germline gives CDR1 MDHEN, CDR2 SYDVKM. CDR3 sequence (DNA): TGTGCCAGCAGTTCCCCGGGACAGGGGCGCGGGTTTGGAAAACTGTTTTTT. Residues: CASSSPGQGRGFGKLFF.

J is TRBJ1-5 and V is TRBV19; TRBD1 might be the D (6 bases). Germline loops: CDR1 LNHDA, CDR2 SQIVND (reference sequence). Trimming cost V 0 bases and J 7 bases, with 13 bases left between them. The length of the CDR3 is 15 residues. CDR3 bases: TGTGCCAGTAGTATAGATCCAGGGGCAATCCAGCCCCAGCATTTT. Its protein product is CASSIDPGAIQPQHF.

The chain employs TRBV6-1 and TRBJ2-3, with D possibly matching TRBD2 (5 bases). The CDR3 has 17 residues. Germline assignment: CDR1 MNHNS and CDR2 SASEGT. Trimming removed 6 bases at V and 5 bases at J, with 24 bases between. CDR3 in amino acids: CASSPTTRARAEDTQYF. The DNA for the CDR3 is TGTGCCAGCAGCCCGACAACTAGGGCGAGAGCGGAAGATACGCAGTATTTT.

The chain is built from TRBV18 and TRBJ1-4, with TRBD1 identical over 8 bases. The germline CDR1 and CDR2 sequences are KGHSH and LQKENI. V gave up 5 bases and J gave up 0 bases; unmatched junction bases: 2. The CDR3 spans 15 residues. CDR3 sequence: CASSTQGATNEKLFF. CDR3 nucleotide sequence: TGTGCCAGCTCAACACAGGGGGCAACTAATGAAAAACTGTTTTTT. Combining the CDR3 with reference TRBV18 and TRBJ1-4 gives the whole variable domain NAGVMQNPRHLVRRRGQEARLRCSPMKGHSHVYWYRQLPEEGLKFMVYLQKENIIDESGMPKERFSAEFPKEGPSILRIQQVVRGDSAAYFCASSTQGATNEKLFFGSGTQLSVL.

This clonotype was found a few times. The genes are TRBV7-2 and TRBJ2-1; maybe TRBD2 (7 bases). The CDR3 consists of 17 residues. Trimming shortened V by 1 base and J by 9 bases, and 22 bases separated the two germline ends. Germline CDR1 and CDR2: SGHTA and FQGNSA. The CDR3 protein is CASSLGGASGLRTEQFF. The CDR3 region has the DNA TGTGCCAGCAGCTTAGGGGGGGCTAGCGGCCTTCGTACTGAGCAGTTCTTC.

This clonotype appeared a few times. V is TRBV27 and J is TRBJ1-1; D ambiguous. The CDR3 consists of 13 residues. Trimming shortened V by 5 bases and J by 3 bases, and 10 bases separated the two germline ends. From germline, CDR1 is MNHEY and CDR2 SMNVEV (reference sequence). The CDR3 nucleotides are TGTGCCAGCAGTCCGCAGGATTACACTGAAGCTTTCTTT. Its translation: CASSPQDYTEAFF.

The chain carries TRBV6-5 and TRBJ2-7, with 9 bases aligning to TRBD1. From germline, CDR1 is MNHEY and CDR2 SVGAGI. The CDR3 has 15 amino acids. The V gene end was trimmed by 2 bases and the J gene end by 7 bases; junction bases not matched to a gene: 9. CDR3 residues: CASSYGGQGVGEQYF. In DNA, the CDR3 is TGTGCCAGCAGTTACGGGGGACAGGGCGTGGGAGAGCAGTACTTC.

This chain joins TRBV29-1 and TRBJ2-7; D gene ambiguous. CDR1 is SQVTM and CDR2 is ANQGSEA in the germline V gene. V was cut by 4 bases and J by 6 bases, with 10 bases left in between. The CDR3 totals 11 residues. The CDR3 nucleotides read TGCAGCGTTGGACTTGTGTCCGAGCAGTACTTC. Its translation is CSVGLVSEQYF.

This clonotype was recorded a few times. The chain joins TRBV27 to TRBJ1-1; D is ambiguous. Germline V gene lookup returns CDR1 MNHEY and CDR2 SMNVEV (reference sequence). The CDR3 loop spans 16 amino acids. V dropped 7 bases and J dropped 0 bases, with 18 bases sitting between them. The CDR3: CASKLGGGILNTEAFF. CDR3 coding DNA: TGTGCCAGCAAACTCGGAGGTGGGATACTGAACACTGAAGCTTTCTTT.

Only a few counts were recorded for this clonotype. The rearrangement joins TRBV20-1 to TRBJ2-1; 8 bases align to TRBD2. The length of the CDR3 is 14 residues. Germline CDR1 reads DFQATT; CDR2 reads SNEGSKA (reference sequence). With V trimmed by 6 bases and J by 7 bases, 11 bases remained unmatched. Written as DNA, the CDR3 is TGCAGTGCAGAAAGGCCGGGACTAGAGAATGAGCAGTTCTTC. Translating gives CSAERPGLENEQFF.

A few counts support this clonotype. V usage is TRBV4-3 and J usage is TRBJ1-4; D uncertain. The CDR3 has 15 amino acids. Germline CDR1 LGHNA, CDR2 YSLEER. Trimming shortened V by 0 bases and J by 6 bases, and 11 bases separated the two germline ends. As DNA, the CDR3 is TGCGCCAGCAGCCAAGATCGGAGCGGGGATGAAAAACTGTTTTTT. Translating gives CASSQDRSGDEKLFF.

The V gene is TRBV27, the J gene TRBJ2-3; TRBD2 aligns across 11 bases. V shed 0 bases, J shed 10 bases, and the junction held 6 bases outside the gene matches. Germline CDR1 reads MNHEY; CDR2 reads SMNVEV (reference sequence). The CDR3 consists of 15 residues. The CDR3: CASSLSTSGGRAQYF. The CDR3 nucleotides read TGTGCCAGCAGTTTATCTACTAGCGGGGGTCGGGCGCAGTATTTT.

This chain uses TRBV6-6 with TRBJ2-5; the D gene is possibly TRBD1 (5 bases). The better agreement between TRBJ2-7 and the DNA end casts doubt on the J call. The CDR3 contains 13 residues. The germline V gene has CDR1 MNHNY and CDR2 SVGAGI (reference sequence). The CDR3 spells CASSYGQGHEQYF. CDR3 coding DNA: TGTGCCAGCAGTTACGGGCAGGGTCACGAGCAGTACTTC.

V and J are TRBV3-1 and TRBJ1-1; D perhaps matches TRBD1 (6 bases). Trimming removed 0 bases at V and 6 bases at J, with 14 bases between. Germline assignment: CDR1 LGHDT and CDR2 YNNKEL (reference sequence). The CDR3 extends over 15 amino acids. The CDR3 sequence is CASSQDSGGVSEAFF. The CDR3 coding sequence is TGTGCCAGCAGCCAAGATAGTGGGGGCGTATCTGAAGCTTTCTTT.

V usage is TRBV4-3 and J usage is TRBJ2-7, with TRBD1 identical over 7 bases. This CDR3 has 14 residues. The V and J ends lost 3 bases and 2 bases, in that order; junction bases with no gene match: 4. Germline V CDR1 and CDR2: LGHNA, YSLEER. DNA of the CDR3: TGCGCCAGCAGCCAGTACAGGGGCGCCTACGAGCAGTACTTC. This codes for CASSQYRGAYEQYF.

There are a few counts of this clonotype. The chain couples TRBV15 to TRBJ2-2; D unclear. The V gene lost 0 bases and the J gene lost 0 bases, with 8 bases spanning the gap. The CDR3 totals 16 residues. Looked up from germline, CDR1 is LNHNV and CDR2 is YYDKDF (reference sequence). The CDR3 DNA reads TGTGCCACCAGCAGAGATTCAGACACGAACACCGGGGAGCTGTTTTTT. It codes for CATSRDSDTNTGELFF.

The chain carries TRBV19 and TRBJ2-1; 8 nucleotides agree with TRBD1. This CDR3 comprises 14 residues. With V trimmed by 7 bases and J by 7 bases, 9 bases remained unmatched. The germline V gene has CDR1 LNHDA and CDR2 SQIVND (reference sequence). The CDR3 loop is CASIATDRANEQFF. DNA of the CDR3: TGTGCCAGTATCGCTACGGACAGGGCTAATGAGCAGTTCTTC.

This clonotype was detected a few times. V and J are TRBV7-8 and TRBJ1-4, with TRBD1 matching 7 bases. V shed 4 bases and J 0 bases; nucleotides not matched to a gene: 8. This CDR3 spans 17 amino acids. The germline CDR1 and CDR2 sequences are SGHVS and FQNEAQ. CDR3 protein: CASSSGTVYATNEKLFF. CDR3 nucleotide sequence: TGTGCCAGCAGCTCGGGGACAGTATATGCAACTAATGAAAAACTGTTTTTT.

The chain carries TRBV20-1 and TRBJ1-2, with D possibly being TRBD1 (6 bases). The CDR3 covers 14 residues. V lost 3 bases and J 0 bases, leaving 11 bases between the germline ends. From germline, CDR1 is DFQATT and CDR2 SNEGSKA (reference sequence). This chain's CDR3 is CSARGALANYGYTF. The CDR3 DNA reads as TGCAGTGCTAGGGGGGCGCTAGCTAACTATGGCTACACCTTC.

This clonotype was seen more than once but under ten times. The chain carries TRBV6-5 and TRBJ1-2, with 7 nucleotides matching TRBD1. The CDR3 spans 13 residues. Germline V gene lookup returns CDR1 MNHEY and CDR2 SVGAGI. V gave up 11 bases and J gave up 3 bases; unmatched junction bases: 9. CDR3 coding DNA: TGTGCCTGCCGGGACAGCCGGCACTATGGCTACACCTTC. It yields the protein CACRDSRHYGYTF.

This clonotype was counted between two and nine times. CDR3 DNA: TGTGCCAGCAGTCAACGGGGTCAGCCCCAGCATTTT. It encodes CASSQRGQPQHF. The chain has TRBV27 and TRBJ1-5; no reliable D call. The germline CDR1 and CDR2 sequences are MNHEY and SMNVEV (reference sequence). The CDR3 extends over 12 amino acids. The V gene lost 5 bases and the J gene lost 6 bases, with 8 bases spanning the gap.

The V call is TRBV14, the J call TRBJ2-2; D may be TRBD1 (5 bases). Germline V gene sequence: CDR1 SGHDN, CDR2 FVKESK. V lost 2 bases, J lost 10 bases, and 14 bases lay in between. CDR3 length: 14 residues. This CDR3 is CASSQLIRAEELFF. The CDR3 region has the DNA TGTGCCAGCAGCCAACTAATCAGGGCTGAGGAGCTGTTTTTT.

The rearrangement joins TRBV6-1 to TRBJ2-7, with D unresolved. The CDR3 runs 17 residues. Germline lookup yields CDR1 MNHNS and CDR2 SASEGT. Between the trimmed V and J ends, which lost 2 bases and 0 bases, there was a span of 17 bases. The CDR3 sequence is CASSEFRYIGNSYEQYF. The DNA of the CDR3 is TGTGCCAGCAGTGAATTTCGGTATATCGGAAACTCCTACGAGCAGTACTTC.

The chain couples TRBV6-2 or TRBV6-3 to TRBJ2-7, with TRBD1 matching over 8 bases. The CDR3 is 14 amino acids. With 6 bases clipped from V and 2 bases from J, the junction kept 6 bases outside the gene matches. Germline CDR1 is MNHEY and CDR2 is SVGEGT. The CDR3 coding sequence is TGTGCCAGCAGCGATATGACAGGGGCCTACGAGCAGTACTTC. Protein: CASSDMTGAYEQYF.